Presented here are 19 T cell receptor beta chains from one specimen sequenced in a study of technical replicates of blood from a few donors. The protocol was immunoSEQ multiplex PCR, while the TCRdb copy is restricted to in-frame clones and leaves out a portion. The profile shows around 62,000 clones, 95% to 98% of them singletons. Material for sequencing was T cells isolated from PBMCs. All receptors come from a human donor in good health.

The chain carries TRBV5-6 and TRBJ2-2; TRBD2 aligns across 8 bases. Germline lookup yields CDR1 SGHDT and CDR2 YYEEEE. This CDR3 region has 14 residues. The V gene end was trimmed by 0 bases and the J gene end by 6 bases; junction bases not matched to a gene: 1. CDR3 amino acids: CASSLGTSPGELFF. CDR3 bases: TGTGCCAGCAGCTTGGGGACTAGCCCCGGGGAGCTGTTTTTT.

The chain uses TRBV7-8 and TRBJ2-2; weak D call: TRBD2 (6 bases). V was cut by 1 base and J by 6 bases, with 18 bases left in between. The CDR3 covers 17 residues. Germline assignment: CDR1 SGHVS and CDR2 FQNEAQ. CDR3 amino acids: CASSLVQSTGAPGELFF. DNA for the CDR3: TGTGCCAGCAGCTTAGTACAGTCGACGGGAGCTCCCGGGGAGCTGTTTTTT.

This chain uses TRBV2 with TRBJ1-3; 7 bases map to TRBD1. Looked up from germline, CDR1 is SNHLY and CDR2 is FYNNEI. This CDR3 contains 16 residues. In DNA, the CDR3 is TGTGCTACCAGCATAGGGGGCGCAAGGGTTGGAAACACCATATATTTT. This encodes CATSIGGARVGNTIYF.

The V and J genes are TRBV5-1 and TRBJ1-1, with a weak D call TRBD1 (6 bases). The ends were cut back, 2 bases at V and 1 base at J, with 18 bases in the middle. From germline, CDR1 is SGHRS and CDR2 YFSETQ. The CDR3 sequence is 17 residues long. CDR3 coding DNA: TGCGCCAGCAGCTTCGGGCGGGGGCCCCTTGGGAACACTGAAGCTTTCTTT. Amino acids: CASSFGRGPLGNTEAFF.

The chain carries TRBV6-5 and TRBJ1-1; D not resolved. The CDR3 loop spans 14 amino acids. CDR1 is MNHEY and CDR2 is SVGAGI in the germline V gene. V gave up 3 bases and J gave up 0 bases, with 8 bases separating them. The CDR3 region is CASSYYPLNTEAFF. The CDR3 coding sequence is TGTGCCAGCAGTTATTATCCGTTGAACACTGAAGCTTTCTTT.

The chain couples TRBV5-1 to TRBJ2-7; 10 bases line up with TRBD1. CDR1 and CDR2 (germline): SGHRS, YFSETQ. Trimming at V came to 4 bases and at J to 4 bases, leaving 11 bases not matched to a gene. This CDR3 spans 16 amino acids. The CDR3 bases are TGCGCCAGCAGCGGCGCCGGGACAGGGGCCTTATACGAGCAGTACTTC. Protein: CASSGAGTGALYEQYF.

In its sample, this clone was seen a few times. The chain uses TRBV5-1 and TRBJ1-1, with no clear D. V lost 0 bases and J lost 1, with 4 bases in between. Germline loops: CDR1 SGHRS, CDR2 YFSETQ. The CDR3 has 13 residues. CDR3 in amino acids: CASSLEPNTEAFF. The DNA of the CDR3 is TGCGCCAGCAGCTTGGAGCCGAACACTGAAGCTTTCTTT. The entire variable domain, with the rest obtained from reference TRBV5-1 and TRBJ1-1, is as follows: KAGVTQTPRYLIKTRGQQVTLSCSPISGHRSVSWYQQTPGQGLQFLFEYFSETQRNKGNFPGRFSGRQFSNSRSEMNVSTLELGDSALYLCASSLEPNTEAFFGQGTRLTVV.

This chain uses TRBV9 with TRBJ2-3; 8 bases map to TRBD2. Germline values: CDR1 SGDLS, CDR2 YYNGEE. With V trimmed by 4 bases and J by 6 bases, 10 bases remained unmatched. This CDR3 is built from 15 residues. The CDR3 bases are TGTGCCAGCAGCCAGGACTGGACTAGCTGGGATACGCAGTATTTT. Its protein is CASSQDWTSWDTQYF.

The rearrangement uses TRBV2 and TRBJ2-1, with 8 positions matching TRBD2. CDR3 length: 15 residues. CDR1 is SNHLY and CDR2 is FYNNEI in the germline V gene. Trimming removed 2 bases from V and 4 bases from J; junction bases left unmatched: 4. CDR3 protein: CASSEIGGGYNEQFF. CDR3 nucleotide sequence: TGTGCCAGCAGTGAAATTGGCGGGGGGTACAATGAGCAGTTCTTC. Combining the CDR3 with reference TRBV2 and TRBJ2-1 gives the whole variable domain EPEVTQTPSHQVTQMGQEVILRCVPISNHLYFYWYRQILGQKVEFLVSFYNNEISEKSEIFDDQFSVERPDGSNFTLKIRSTKLEDSAMYFCASSEIGGGYNEQFFGPGTRLTVL.

Turning to this clone: The junction does not match germline at one end; this may be a read error. The rearrangement joins TRBV5-1 to TRBJ2-1; 8 bases are a match to TRBD1. The CDR3 has 12 residues. Germline V gene data show CDR1 as SGHRS and CDR2 as YFSETQ. Written as DNA, the CDR3 is TGCGCCAGCAGCTTTGGGAGGACAGGGCGGATCTTC. Its translation: CASSFGRTGRIF.

The chain is built from TRBV28 and TRBJ2-7, with 7 bases fitting TRBD2. V lost 7 bases and J lost 1; bases outside the gene matches: 4. The CDR3 runs to 13 residues. Germline V gene sequence: CDR1 MDHEN, CDR2 SYDVKM. The CDR3 nucleotides read TGTGCCAGCACCGGGGGAGGGTCCTACGAGCAGTACTTC. Amino acids: CASTGGGSYEQYF.

Of note for this clone: Its ends do not fully match the called genes, so a read error is possible. The chain employs TRBV28 and TRBJ1-3; 12 bases map to TRBD1. The CDR3 is 15 residues long. Germline V CDR1 and CDR2: MDHEN, SYDVKM. CDR3 in amino acids: CASSWDRGRGDTIYF. The CDR3 DNA reads as TGTGCCAGCAGTTGGGACAGGGGGCGTGGAGACACCATATATTTT.

The chain joins TRBV7-9 to TRBJ1-4; D possibly corresponds to TRBD1 (5 bases). V was cut by 5 bases and J by 4 bases, with 11 bases left in between. The CDR3 covers 14 residues. Germline loops: CDR1 SEHNR, CDR2 FQNEAQ (reference sequence). CDR3 loop: CASSPGTHNEKLFF. The DNA of the CDR3 is TGTGCCAGCAGCCCAGGGACTCATAATGAAAAACTGTTTTTT.

This clone appeared a few times. This chain joins TRBV7-8 and TRBJ1-5, with a possible D match to TRBD1 (5 bases). The CDR3 covers 15 residues. Germline V lookup: CDR1 SGHVS, CDR2 FQNEAQ. V dropped 3 bases and J dropped 7 bases, with 16 bases sitting between them. This CDR3 reads CASSLYQGTDQPQHF. The CDR3 nucleotides are TGTGCCAGCAGCTTGTATCAGGGTACCGACCAGCCCCAGCATTTT.

V and J are TRBV9 and TRBJ1-3, with D perhaps TRBD1 (6 bases). The CDR3 is 17 residues long. The ends were cut back, 4 bases at V and 0 bases at J, with 17 bases in the middle. Germline assignment: CDR1 SGDLS and CDR2 YYNGEE. In nucleotides, the CDR3 is TGTGCCAGCAGCCCTACGGGGGGCCTCTACTCTGGAAACACCATATATTTT. This codes for CASSPTGGLYSGNTIYF. The complete variable domain, with remaining parts taken from reference TRBV9 and TRBJ1-3, reads DSGVTQTPKHLITATGQRVTLRCSPRSGDLSVYWYQQSLDQGLQFLIQYYNGEERAKGNILERFSAQQFPDLHSELNLSSLELGDSALYFCASSPTGGLYSGNTIYFGEGSWLTVV.

The chain has TRBV6-5 and TRBJ1-5, with D possibly TRBD1 on 5 matching bases. This CDR3 is 11 amino acids long. Germline V CDR1 and CDR2: MNHEY, SVGAGI. V was cut by 8 bases and J by 11 bases, with 13 bases left in between. The CDR3 loop is CASGPGGAQHF. CDR3 DNA: TGTGCCAGCGGCCCGGGGGGGGCCCAGCATTTT.

The CDR3 sequence is CASSEGGGETQYF. The CDR3 DNA reads as TGTGCCAGCAGTGAAGGGGGGGGAGAGACCCAGTACTTC. The J gene is TRBJ2-5, the V gene TRBV6-1, with 7 bases fitting TRBD2. V was clipped by 1 base and J by 4 bases; unmatched bases: 0. The germline V gene encodes CDR1 MNHNS and CDR2 SASEGT. This CDR3 has 13 amino acids.

This clone is a singleton in its sample. This chain links TRBV28 with TRBJ1-4, with D possibly matching TRBD1 (6 bases). The CDR3 totals 14 residues. The germline CDR1 and CDR2 sequences are MDHEN and SYDVKM. V shed 4 bases and J shed 7 bases, with 13 bases lying between them. CDR3 in amino acids: CASSSGQMGEKLFF. As DNA, the CDR3 is TGTGCCAGCAGTTCCGGACAGATGGGTGAAAAACTGTTTTTT. The full variable domain, in which reference TRBV28 and TRBJ1-4 provide the parts outside the CDR3, is DVKVTQSSRYLVKRTGEKVFLECVQDMDHENMFWYRQDPGLGLRLIYFSYDVKMKEKGDIPEGYSVSREKKERFSLILESASTNQTSMYLCASSSGQMGEKLFFGSGTQLSVL.

The rearrangement links TRBV4-1 to TRBJ2-1; D might be TRBD2 (5 bases). Per germline, CDR1 MGHRA and CDR2 YSYEKL. The CDR3 covers 16 residues. The V and J ends lost 0 bases and 1 base respectively, with 10 bases between them. This CDR3 is CASSQDRGSSYNEQFF. The CDR3 DNA is TGCGCCAGCAGCCAAGATCGAGGGAGTTCCTACAATGAGCAGTTCTTC.